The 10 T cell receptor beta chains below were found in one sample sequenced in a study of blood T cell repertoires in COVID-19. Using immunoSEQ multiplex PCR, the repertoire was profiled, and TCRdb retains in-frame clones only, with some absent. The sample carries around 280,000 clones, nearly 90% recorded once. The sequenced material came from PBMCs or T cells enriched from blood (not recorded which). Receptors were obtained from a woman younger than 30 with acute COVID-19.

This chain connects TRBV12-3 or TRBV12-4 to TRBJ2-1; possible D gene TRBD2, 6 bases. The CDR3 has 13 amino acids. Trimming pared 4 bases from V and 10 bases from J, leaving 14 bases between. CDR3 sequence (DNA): TGTGCCAGCAGTTCTAACCTCCTAGCGGAGCAGTTCTTC. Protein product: CASSSNLLAEQFF.

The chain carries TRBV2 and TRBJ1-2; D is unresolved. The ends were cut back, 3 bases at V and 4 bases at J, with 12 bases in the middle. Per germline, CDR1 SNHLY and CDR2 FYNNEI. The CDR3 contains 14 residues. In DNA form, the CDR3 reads TGTGCCAGCAGTGACGACACCGTTATCTATGGCTACACCTTC. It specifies CASSDDTVIYGYTF. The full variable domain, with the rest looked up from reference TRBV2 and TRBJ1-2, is EPEVTQTPSHQVTQMGQEVILRCVPISNHLYFYWYRQILGQKVEFLVSFYNNEISEKSEIFDDQFSVERPDGSNFTLKIRSTKLEDSAMYFCASSDDTVIYGYTFGSGTRLTVV.

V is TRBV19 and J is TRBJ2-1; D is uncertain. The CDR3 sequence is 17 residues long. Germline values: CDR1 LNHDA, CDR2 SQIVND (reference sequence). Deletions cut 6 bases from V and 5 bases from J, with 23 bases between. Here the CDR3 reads CASSPVFPRNGHNEQFF. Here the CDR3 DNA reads TGTGCCAGTAGCCCCGTTTTTCCCCGGAATGGGCACAATGAGCAGTTCTTC.

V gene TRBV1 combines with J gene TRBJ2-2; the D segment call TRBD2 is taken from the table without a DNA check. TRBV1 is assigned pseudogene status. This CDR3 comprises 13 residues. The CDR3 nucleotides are TGCACCAGTCCGGGACTAGTTCCCGGGGAGCTGTTTTTT. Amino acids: CTSPGLVPGELFF.

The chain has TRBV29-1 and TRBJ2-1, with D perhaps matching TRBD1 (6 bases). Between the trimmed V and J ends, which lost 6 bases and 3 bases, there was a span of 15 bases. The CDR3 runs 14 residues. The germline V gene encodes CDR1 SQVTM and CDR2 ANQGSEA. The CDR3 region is CSVPEGHGYNEQFF. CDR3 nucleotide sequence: TGCAGCGTCCCCGAGGGACACGGCTACAATGAGCAGTTCTTC.

The CDR3: CASSSRRERPEQYF. In nucleotides, the CDR3 is TGTGCCAGCAGTTCCAGGAGGGAGAGACCCGAGCAGTACTTC. The chain carries TRBV27 and TRBJ2-7, with a tentative D call TRBD2 (6 bases). Trimming left V 4 bases short and J 6 bases short, with 16 bases between. CDR1 is MNHEY, CDR2 SMNVEV, per germline (reference sequence). The CDR3 has 14 amino acids.

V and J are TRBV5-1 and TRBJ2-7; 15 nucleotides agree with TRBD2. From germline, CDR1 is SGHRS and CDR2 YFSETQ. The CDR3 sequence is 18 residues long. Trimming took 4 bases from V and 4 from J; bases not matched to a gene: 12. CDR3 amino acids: CASSPLGLAGGFVYEQYF. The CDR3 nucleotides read TGCGCCAGCAGCCCATTGGGACTAGCGGGAGGATTTGTGTACGAGCAGTACTTC.

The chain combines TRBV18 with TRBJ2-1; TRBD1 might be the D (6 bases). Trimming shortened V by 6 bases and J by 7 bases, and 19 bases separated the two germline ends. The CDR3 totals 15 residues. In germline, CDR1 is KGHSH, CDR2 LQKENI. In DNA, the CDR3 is TGTGCCAGCTCCCCCGGGACAAAGGACCTAAATGAGCAGTTCTTC. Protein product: CASSPGTKDLNEQFF.

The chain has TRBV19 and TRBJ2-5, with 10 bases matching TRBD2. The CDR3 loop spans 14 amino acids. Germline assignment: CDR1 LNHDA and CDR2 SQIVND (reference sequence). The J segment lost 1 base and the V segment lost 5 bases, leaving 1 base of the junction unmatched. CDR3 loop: CASSASGGQETQYF. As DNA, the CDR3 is TGTGCCAGTAGTGCTAGCGGGGGCCAAGAGACCCAGTACTTC.

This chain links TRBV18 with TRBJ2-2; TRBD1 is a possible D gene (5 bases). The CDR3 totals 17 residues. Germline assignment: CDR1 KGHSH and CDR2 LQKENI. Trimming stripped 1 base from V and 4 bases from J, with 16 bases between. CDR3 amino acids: CASSPRGRKDLTGELFF. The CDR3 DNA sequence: TGTGCCAGCTCACCACGGGGCAGGAAAGATCTCACCGGGGAGCTGTTTTTT.